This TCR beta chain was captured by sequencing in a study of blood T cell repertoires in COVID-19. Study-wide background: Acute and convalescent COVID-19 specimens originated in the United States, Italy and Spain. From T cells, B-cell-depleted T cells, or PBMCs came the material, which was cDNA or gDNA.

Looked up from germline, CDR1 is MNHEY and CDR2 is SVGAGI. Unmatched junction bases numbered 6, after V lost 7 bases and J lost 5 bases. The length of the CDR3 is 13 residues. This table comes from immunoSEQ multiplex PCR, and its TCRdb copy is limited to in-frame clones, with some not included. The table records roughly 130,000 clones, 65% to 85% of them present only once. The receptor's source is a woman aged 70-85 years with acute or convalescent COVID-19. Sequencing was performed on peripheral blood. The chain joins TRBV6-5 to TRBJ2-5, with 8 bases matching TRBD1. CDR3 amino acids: CASNRQGWETQYF. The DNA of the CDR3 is TGTGCCAGCAATAGACAGGGGTGGGAGACCCAGTACTTC.